This is a list of T cell receptor beta chains from one sample in a study of control samples from healthy donors and cancer patients. Repertoires were generated with immunoSEQ multiplex PCR, while TCRdb's copy carries only in-frame clones and drops some. The sample records under 140,000 clones, around 89% being singletons. Sequencing input: PBMCs. These receptors were collected from a woman aged 55-69 years with lung cancer. CDR3s include the opening cysteine and the closing phenylalanine or tryptophan. D genes are given only for firm matches. Clone size is stated in some rows and not others, as once, few, many or a class when expanded.

J gene: TRBJ2-7; V gene: TRBV11-3; D gene: -; clone size: -; CDR3 DNA: TGTGCCAGCAGCCGGGGTTCCACCCTACCGGGGGAGCAGTACTTC; CDR3 protein: CASSRGSTLPGEQYF
J gene: TRBJ2-2; V gene: TRBV24-1; D gene: -; clone size: -; CDR3 DNA: TGTGCCACCAGTCGGGGGGCCGGGGCAACCGGGGAGCTGTTTTTT; CDR3 protein: CATSRGAGATGELFF
J gene: TRBJ2-2; V gene: TRBV24-1; D gene: -; clone size: -; CDR3 DNA: TGTGCCACCAGTGATTCGGGCAGTATGTACACCGGGGAGCTGTTTTTT; CDR3 protein: CATSDSGSMYTGELFF
J gene: TRBJ1-2; V gene: TRBV19; D gene: TRBD1; clone size: -; CDR3 DNA: TGTGCCAGCCGGGACAGGGGGATCTATGGCTACACCTTC; CDR3 protein: CASRDRGIYGYTF
J gene: TRBJ1-1; V gene: TRBV3-1/TRBV3-2; D gene: -; clone size: -; CDR3 DNA: TGTGCCAGCAGCCAAGATGATACCACACAGCCGATTGAAGCTTTCTTT; CDR3 protein: CASSQDDTTQPIEAFF
J gene: TRBJ2-7; V gene: TRBV11-2; D gene: -; clone size: -; CDR3 DNA: TGTGCCAGCAGCCCCAGACAGGTGTCTGTCTACGAGCAGTACTTC; CDR3 protein: CASSPRQVSVYEQYF
J gene: TRBJ2-1; V gene: TRBV19; D gene: -; clone size: -; CDR3 DNA: TGTGCCAGTAGTCCTCAGACTGTCTCCTACAATGAGCAGTTCTTC; CDR3 protein: CASSPQTVSYNEQFF
J gene: TRBJ2-2; V gene: TRBV9; D gene: TRBD1; clone size: -; CDR3 DNA: TGTGCCAGCAGCCCCCGGACAGGGGGCACCGGGGAGCTGTTTTTT; CDR3 protein: CASSPRTGGTGELFF
J gene: TRBJ2-2; V gene: TRBV19; D gene: TRBD1; clone size: -; CDR3 DNA: TGTGCCAGTAGCAGACAGGGGACCCCCGGGGAGCTGTTTTTT; CDR3 protein: CASSRQGTPGELFF
J gene: TRBJ1-2; V gene: TRBV7-9; D gene: -; clone size: -; CDR3 DNA: TGTGCCAGCAGCTTACAGGGACCTTTATCTTACACCTTC; CDR3 protein: CASSLQGPLSYTF
J gene: TRBJ1-2; V gene: TRBV11-3; D gene: TRBD1; clone size: -; CDR3 DNA: TGTGCCAGCAGCTTCGGGGCAGGGGGCGTCAGCTATGGCTACACCTTC; CDR3 protein: CASSFGAGGVSYGYTF
J gene: TRBJ1-2; V gene: TRBV25-1; D gene: -; clone size: once; CDR3 DNA: TGTGCCAGCAGTGACCCCGGACAGCCCTTCTATGGCTACACCTTC; CDR3 protein: CASSDPGQPFYGYTF
J gene: TRBJ1-3; V gene: TRBV15; D gene: -; clone size: -; CDR3 DNA: TGTGCCACCAGCATTTACCGGGACACCTACTCTGGAAACACCATATATTTT; CDR3 protein: CATSIYRDTYSGNTIYF
J gene: TRBJ2-5; V gene: TRBV27; D gene: TRBD2; clone size: -; CDR3 DNA: TGTGCCAGCAGTTCCGCATTAGCGGGGGGCCAAGAGACCCAGTACTTC; CDR3 protein: CASSSALAGGQETQYF
J gene: TRBJ2-2; V gene: TRBV19; D gene: -; clone size: many; CDR3 DNA: TGTGCCAGTAAGGACTTGAACACCGGGGAGCTGTTTTTT; CDR3 protein: CASKDLNTGELFF
J gene: TRBJ2-1; V gene: TRBV30; D gene: -; clone size: -; CDR3 DNA: TGTGCCTGGAGTGTAGTTGGGGGACCGACTACTCTTTACAATGAGCAGTTCTTC; CDR3 protein: CAWSVVGGPTTLYNEQFF
J gene: TRBJ1-1; V gene: TRBV14; D gene: -; clone size: -; CDR3 DNA: TGTGCCAGCAGCCAAGCAGGAGGGGGTGAAGCTTTCTTT; CDR3 protein: CASSQAGGGEAFF